This T cell receptor beta chain is from a study of T cell responses to AZD1222 COVID-19 vaccine. Points from the study as a whole: It was only a handful of AZD1222 recipients who were seropositive at baseline. A mostly white British donor set with more females was recruited, and clonal diversity was possibly underestimated. Distributed over spike, vaccine-associated CD4 TCRs predominated at 160-218 and 743-854.

As concerns this clone: As yet, its antigen is unknown.

CDR3 length: 11 residues. Germline V lookup: CDR1 SQVTM, CDR2 ANQGSEA. Sequencing was performed with immunoSEQ multiplex PCR; in TCRdb, only in-frame clones are kept and a portion is missing. Of about 95,000 clones in the sample, less than 90% were seen once. The clonotype originates from an adult in good health. The chain has TRBV29-1 and TRBJ2-3; tentatively, D is TRBD2 (6 bases). Sequenced here: peripheral blood, sampled on day 0 of AZD1222 vaccination. The CDR3 sequence: CGTLLTDTQYF. The DNA for the CDR3 is TGCGGGACTCTCCTCACAGATACGCAGTATTTT.